The clone carrying this T cell receptor beta chain came up many times. As yet, its antigen is unknown. This entry comes from a study of CD8+CD57+ T cells in acquired aplastic anemia. Background on the study: Sorted CD4+ and CD8+ cells gave a mean 3.2 ug DNA, range roughly 0.2 to 27.4 ug. Healthy donor sequencing depth: approximately 9.9 million CD4+, some 12 million CD8+ reads. Study-wide results and limits: No significant difference in CD8+ Simpson's diversity was found between patients and controls. Overlapping CD8+ CDR3 repertoires of patients and controls contained around 31 shared sequences.

According to the study, genomic DNA was the template for TCR beta VDJ and CDR3 profiling. MiXCR, run by TCRdb on the reads, gives a single entry per CDR3 protein. The repertoire holds hundreds of thousands of distinct CDR3 sequences, roughly 64% seen once, with 3% to 4.5% in the top ten. Germline V gene data show CDR1 as SNHLY and CDR2 as FYNNEI. The CDR3 runs 13 residues. V lost 8 bases, J lost 1 base, and 10 bases lay in between. The TCR sequence derives from a human donor in good health, serving as a control. Specimen: sorted CD4+, CD8+, or CD8+CD57+ T cells (not recorded which) from PBMCs. The chain joins TRBV2 to TRBJ2-3; the D call may be TRBD1 or TRBD2 (5 bases each). The CDR3 DNA sequence: TGTGCCAGCGGGGACGGGGGCACAGATACGCAGTATTTT. Protein product: CASGDGGTDTQYF.